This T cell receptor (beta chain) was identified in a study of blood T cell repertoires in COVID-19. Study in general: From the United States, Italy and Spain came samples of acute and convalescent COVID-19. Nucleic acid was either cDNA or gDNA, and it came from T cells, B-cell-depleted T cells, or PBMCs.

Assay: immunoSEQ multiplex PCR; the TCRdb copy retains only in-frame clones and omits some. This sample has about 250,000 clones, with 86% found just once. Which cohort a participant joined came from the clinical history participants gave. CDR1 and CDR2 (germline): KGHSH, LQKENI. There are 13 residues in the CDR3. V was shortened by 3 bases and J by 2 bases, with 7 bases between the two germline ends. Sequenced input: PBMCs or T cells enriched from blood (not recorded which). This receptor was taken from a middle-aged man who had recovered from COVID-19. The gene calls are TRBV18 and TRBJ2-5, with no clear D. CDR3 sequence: CASSPAVQETQYF. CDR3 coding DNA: TGTGCCAGCTCACCGGCCGTTCAAGAGACCCAGTACTTC.